This T cell receptor (beta chain) was profiled in a study of shared clonotypes between healthy human individuals. The donors, healthy adults who were HIV-negative, had experienced no recent acute infections or vaccinations. Those who donated, Caucasian adults without exception, all lived in Nashville, Tennessee. The CDR3 is made up of 13 amino acids. V gave up 5 bases and J gave up 6 bases, with 11 bases separating them. Looked up from germline, CDR1 is LNHDA and CDR2 is SQIVND (reference sequence). The genomic DNA of each subset was split evenly across several immunoSEQ plates. Sequencing was performed on unsorted PBMC DNA using ten immunoSEQ deep assay plates. Sequencing was performed with immunoSEQ multiplex PCR; in TCRdb, only in-frame clones are kept and a portion is missing. This sample has about 490,000 clones; roughly 80% occur once, and the top ten carry 12%.

Sequenced material: PBMCs. The chain is built from TRBV19 and TRBJ2-1; D remains unclear. The receptor's source is a woman aged 40 to 50 in good health. Some clones in this sample may be carry-over from other donors' samples. In nucleotides, the CDR3 is TGTGCCAGTAGTGCTACGCCCGGCAATGAGCAGTTCTTC. This encodes CASSATPGNEQFF.